One and the same sample provided the 13 T cell receptor beta chains below, sequenced in a study of cytomegalovirus exposure and HLA in healthy donors. Primers: 60 Vbeta forward and 13 Jbeta reverse. Only in-frame clones appear in the TCRdb table, and some are missing; sequencing was by immunoSEQ multiplex PCR. The data contain fewer than 120,000 clones, roughly 78% of them singletons. The specimen was PBMCs. Every receptor here comes from a young woman in good health and CMV-seronegative.

This chain links TRBV7-2 with TRBJ1-2; D is ambiguous. CDR1 SGHTA and CDR2 FQGNSA come from the germline V gene. The CDR3 contains 14 residues. V shed 5 bases and J shed 4 bases, with 14 bases lying between them. The CDR3 bases are TGTGCCAGCAGCCCATATCATAGTCGCTATGGCTACACCTTC. Translating it yields CASSPYHSRYGYTF.

This chain uses TRBV9 with TRBJ2-1; TRBD2 agrees at 10 bases. CDR1 is SGDLS and CDR2 is YYNGEE in the germline V gene. The CDR3 runs 16 residues. Trimming removed 3 bases from V and 10 bases from J; junction bases left unmatched: 13. CDR3 DNA sequence: TGTGCCAGCAGCGCCTCCATGGGACTAGCGAGAGGGGAGCAGTTCTTC. Its protein product is CASSASMGLARGEQFF.

The genes are TRBV28 and TRBJ1-1; 8 nucleotides match TRBD1. Germline assignment: CDR1 MDHEN and CDR2 SYDVKM. Trimming removed 5 bases from V and 0 bases from J; junction bases left unmatched: 5. The CDR3 is 15 amino acids. The DNA of the CDR3 is TGTGCCAGCAGTCCTCAACAGGGGGTGAACACTGAAGCTTTCTTT. Protein product: CASSPQQGVNTEAFF.

The chain carries TRBV29-1 and TRBJ2-2, with 7 bases that match TRBD2. V shed 6 bases and J 1 base; nucleotides not matched to a gene: 14. Germline V gives CDR1 SQVTM, CDR2 ANQGSEA. This CDR3 contains 17 residues. CDR3 protein: CSVGVLGASGNTGELFF. For the CDR3, the DNA is TGCAGCGTCGGGGTCCTAGGGGCTAGCGGGAACACCGGGGAGCTGTTTTTT.

The chain carries TRBV25-1 and TRBJ2-1; TRBD2 aligns across 12 bases. The CDR3 is 17 residues long. Germline CDR1 and CDR2: MGHDK and SYGVNS. The J segment lost 1 base and the V segment lost 3 bases, leaving 4 bases of the junction unmatched. This CDR3 reads CASSDPGLAGSYNEQFF. CDR3 DNA: TGTGCCAGCAGTGACCCCGGACTAGCGGGATCCTACAATGAGCAGTTCTTC.

The V gene is TRBV19, the J gene TRBJ1-6, with D uncertain. Germline V gene sequence: CDR1 LNHDA, CDR2 SQIVND (reference sequence). This CDR3 has 15 residues. The V end lost 3 bases, the J end lost 7 bases, and 13 bases lay between the germline ends. The DNA for the CDR3 is TGTGCCAGTAGTATTGGGAGCAGGCAAAATTCACCCCTCCACTTT. It translates to CASSIGSRQNSPLHF. Full variable domain (missing parts from reference TRBV19 and TRBJ1-6): DGGITQSPKYLFRKEGQNVTLSCEQNLNHDAMYWYRQDPGQGLRLIYYSQIVNDFQKGDIAEGYSVSREKKESFPLTVTSAQKNPTAFYLCASSIGSRQNSPLHFGNGTRLTVT.

The chain uses TRBV6-1 and TRBJ1-4, with TRBD1 identical over 8 bases. Trimming removed 7 bases from V and 5 bases from J; junction bases left unmatched: 3. This CDR3 has 13 residues. Per germline, CDR1 MNHNS and CDR2 SASEGT. The CDR3, as DNA: TGTGCCAGCACCGGGGACAGGAATGAAAAACTGTTTTTT. This gives the protein CASTGDRNEKLFF.

This clone was observed a handful of times. The V gene is TRBV6-6, the J gene TRBJ1-5, with 10 positions matching TRBD1. Per germline, CDR1 MNHNY and CDR2 SVGAGI (reference sequence). The CDR3 totals 15 residues. Trimming removed 5 bases from V and 4 bases from J; junction bases left unmatched: 5. CDR3 amino acids: CASSRQGAINQPQHF. CDR3 sequence (DNA): TGTGCCAGCAGTAGACAGGGGGCGATTAATCAGCCCCAGCATTTT.

The gene calls are TRBV15 and TRBJ2-1, with TRBD2 matching over 7 bases. The CDR3 has 14 residues. Germline V gives CDR1 LNHNV, CDR2 YYDKDF (reference sequence). With 6 bases clipped from V and 2 bases from J, the junction kept 4 bases outside the gene matches. CDR3 bases: TGTGCCACCAGTAAACGGGGGGCCTACAATGAGCAGTTCTTC. Its translation is CATSKRGAYNEQFF.

V is TRBV4-3 and J is TRBJ2-2, with D maybe TRBD1 (6 bases). The germline V and J ends were trimmed by 3 bases and 5 bases, with 13 bases remaining between them. Germline assignment: CDR1 LGHNA and CDR2 YSLEER. This CDR3 spans 15 amino acids. CDR3 sequence: CASSQETGWTGELFF. The CDR3 DNA reads as TGCGCCAGCAGCCAGGAAACAGGGTGGACCGGGGAGCTGTTTTTT.

The V gene is TRBV20-1, the J gene TRBJ2-5; D gene uncertain. The length of the CDR3 is 11 residues. V lost 5 bases to trimming and J lost 1 base, with 5 bases between them. Germline values: CDR1 DFQATT, CDR2 SNEGSKA (reference sequence). The CDR3: CSAEAQETQYF. Here the CDR3 DNA reads TGCAGTGCTGAGGCCCAAGAGACCCAGTACTTC.

This clone came up once. The chain combines TRBV10-3 with TRBJ2-6, with D perhaps TRBD1 (6 bases). V was shortened by 0 bases and J by 3 bases, with 15 bases between the two germline ends. The CDR3 sequence is 18 residues long. Germline assignment: CDR1 ENHRY and CDR2 SYGVKD. CDR3 coding DNA: TGTGCCATCAGTGAGTCGACTGCCACAGGGATTGGGGCCAACGTCCTGACTTTC. Amino acid sequence: CAISESTATGIGANVLTF.

This clone was counted a few times. The chain carries TRBV4-3 and TRBJ2-2; 11 bases map to TRBD1. The CDR3 is 15 amino acids. The ends lost 4 bases at V and 5 bases at J; junction bases unmatched: 3. The germline V gene encodes CDR1 LGHNA and CDR2 YSLEER. The CDR3 DNA sequence: TGCGCCAGCAGCCTTGGGACAGGGGGTACCGGGGAGCTGTTTTTT. Translation: CASSLGTGGTGELFF.